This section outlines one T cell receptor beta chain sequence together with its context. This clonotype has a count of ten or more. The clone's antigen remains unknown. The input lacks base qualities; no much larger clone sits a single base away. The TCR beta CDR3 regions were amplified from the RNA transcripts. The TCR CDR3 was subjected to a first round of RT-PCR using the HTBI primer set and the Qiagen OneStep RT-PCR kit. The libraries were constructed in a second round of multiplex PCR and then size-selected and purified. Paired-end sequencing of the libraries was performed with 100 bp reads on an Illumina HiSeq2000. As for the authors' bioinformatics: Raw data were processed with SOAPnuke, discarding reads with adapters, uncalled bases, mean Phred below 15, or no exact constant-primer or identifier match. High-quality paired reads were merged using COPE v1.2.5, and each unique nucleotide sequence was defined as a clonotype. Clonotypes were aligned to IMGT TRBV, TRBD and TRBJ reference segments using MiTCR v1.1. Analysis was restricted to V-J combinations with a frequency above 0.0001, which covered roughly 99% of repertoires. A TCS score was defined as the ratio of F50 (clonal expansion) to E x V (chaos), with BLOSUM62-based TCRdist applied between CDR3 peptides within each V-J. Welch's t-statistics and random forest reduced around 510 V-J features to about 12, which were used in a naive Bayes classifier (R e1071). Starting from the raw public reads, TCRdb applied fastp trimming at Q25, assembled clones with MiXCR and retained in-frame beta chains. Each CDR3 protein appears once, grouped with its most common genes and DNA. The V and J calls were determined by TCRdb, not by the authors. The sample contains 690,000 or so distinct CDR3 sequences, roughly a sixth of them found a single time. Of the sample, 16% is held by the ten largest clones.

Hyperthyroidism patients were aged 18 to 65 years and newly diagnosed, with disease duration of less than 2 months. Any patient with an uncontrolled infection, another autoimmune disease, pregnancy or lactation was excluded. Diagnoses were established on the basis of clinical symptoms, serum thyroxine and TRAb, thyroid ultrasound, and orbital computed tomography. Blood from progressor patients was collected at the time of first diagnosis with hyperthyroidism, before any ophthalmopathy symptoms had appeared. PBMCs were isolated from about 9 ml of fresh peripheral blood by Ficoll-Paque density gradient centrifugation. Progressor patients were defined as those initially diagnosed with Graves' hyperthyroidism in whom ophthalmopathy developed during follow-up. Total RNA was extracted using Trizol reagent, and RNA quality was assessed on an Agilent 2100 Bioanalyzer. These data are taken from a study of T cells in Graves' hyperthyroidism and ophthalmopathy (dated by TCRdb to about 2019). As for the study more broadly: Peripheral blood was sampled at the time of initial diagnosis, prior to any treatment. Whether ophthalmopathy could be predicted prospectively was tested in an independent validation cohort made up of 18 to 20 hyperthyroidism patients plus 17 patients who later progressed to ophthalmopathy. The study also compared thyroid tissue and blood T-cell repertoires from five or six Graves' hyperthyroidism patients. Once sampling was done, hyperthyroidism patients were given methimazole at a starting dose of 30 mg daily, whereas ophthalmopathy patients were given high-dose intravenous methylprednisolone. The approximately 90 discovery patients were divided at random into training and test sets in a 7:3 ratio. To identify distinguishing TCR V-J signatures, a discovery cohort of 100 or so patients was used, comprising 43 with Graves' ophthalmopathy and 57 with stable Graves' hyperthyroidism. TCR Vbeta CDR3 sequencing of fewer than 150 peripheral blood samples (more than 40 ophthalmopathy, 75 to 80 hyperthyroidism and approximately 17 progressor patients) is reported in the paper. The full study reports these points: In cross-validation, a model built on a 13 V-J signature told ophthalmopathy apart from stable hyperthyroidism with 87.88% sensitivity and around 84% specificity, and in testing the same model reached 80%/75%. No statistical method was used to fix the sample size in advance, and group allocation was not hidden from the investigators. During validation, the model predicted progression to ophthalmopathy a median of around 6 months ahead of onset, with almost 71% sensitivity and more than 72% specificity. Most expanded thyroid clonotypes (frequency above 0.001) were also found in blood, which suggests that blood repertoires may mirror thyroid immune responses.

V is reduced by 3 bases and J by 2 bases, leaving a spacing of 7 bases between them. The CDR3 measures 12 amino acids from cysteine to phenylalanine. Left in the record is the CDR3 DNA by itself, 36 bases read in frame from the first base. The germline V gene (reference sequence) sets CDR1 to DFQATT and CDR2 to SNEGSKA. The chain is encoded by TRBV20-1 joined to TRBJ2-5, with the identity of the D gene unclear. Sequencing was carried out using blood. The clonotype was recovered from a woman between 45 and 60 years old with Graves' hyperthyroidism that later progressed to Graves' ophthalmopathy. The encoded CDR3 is CSASAEQETQYF. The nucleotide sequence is TGCAGTGCTAGCGCAGAACAAGAGACCCAGTACTTC.